A single sample gave rise to the 13 T cell receptor beta chains below, sequenced in a study of early stage breast cancer tumors. TCRdb's copy holds only in-frame clones and misses some; the assay was immunoSEQ multiplex PCR. The table includes roughly 30,000 clones, more than 80% detected once. Sequenced: blood. These receptors were collected from a person aged 60 to 70 with breast cancer.

The CDR3 DNA reads as TGTGCCAGCAGCGCGGGACAGGGGGAGACCCAGTACTTC. It translates to CASSAGQGETQYF. This chain links TRBV7-8 with TRBJ2-5, with 10 positions matching TRBD1. V dropped 5 bases and J dropped 5; count of bases not matched to a gene: 2. This CDR3 region has 13 residues. The germline gives CDR1 SGHVS, CDR2 FQNEAQ.

This clone was seen only once. The chain has TRBV28 and TRBJ2-1, with 7 bases lining up with TRBD1. The CDR3 runs 14 residues. J gave up 1 base and V 4 bases, and 1 base lay outside the gene matches. Germline lookup yields CDR1 MDHEN and CDR2 SYDVKM. CDR3 residues: CASSSGGSYNEQFF. The CDR3 nucleotides are TGTGCCAGCAGTTCAGGGGGTTCCTACAATGAGCAGTTCTTC.

This chain links TRBV7-8 with TRBJ2-2, with D perhaps TRBD2 (5 bases). Trimming stripped 1 base from V and 6 bases from J, with 18 bases between. The CDR3 is 17 amino acids. From germline, CDR1 is SGHVS and CDR2 FQNEAQ. The CDR3 loop is CASSLDGLTKVAGELFF. The CDR3 DNA reads TGTGCCAGCAGCTTAGATGGACTCACAAAGGTTGCCGGGGAGCTGTTTTTT.

The V call is TRBV29-1, the J call TRBJ1-3, with D unclear. V was trimmed by 4 bases and J by 0 bases, leaving 13 bases between them. Germline V lookup: CDR1 SQVTM, CDR2 ANQGSEA. The CDR3 spans 15 residues. The CDR3 bases are TGCAGCGTTGGGGTTAGCCACTTCTCTGGAAACACCATATATTTT. Its protein is CSVGVSHFSGNTIYF.

The chain joins TRBV5-4 to TRBJ2-5, with D perhaps TRBD1 (6 bases). Trimming cost V 2 bases and J 4 bases, with 12 bases left between them. CDR1 is SGHNT, CDR2 YYREEE, per germline (reference sequence). This CDR3 has 14 amino acids. The CDR3 DNA reads as TGTGCCAGCAGCTTACAGGGTGCCCTAGAGACCCAGTACTTC. It yields the protein CASSLQGALETQYF.

This clone was seen a few times. The chain's CDR3 is CAATGLDSYEQYF. The CDR3 DNA follows: TGTGCCGCTACGGGACTTGACTCCTACGAGCAGTACTTC. The J gene is TRBJ2-7, the V gene TRBV2; D may be TRBD2 (6 bases). The CDR3 covers 13 residues. The germline CDR1 and CDR2 sequences are SNHLY and FYNNEI. V lost 11 bases, J lost 0 bases, and 14 bases lay in between. Full variable domain (remainder filled in from reference TRBV2 and TRBJ2-7): EPEVTQTPSHQVTQMGQEVILRCVPISNHLYFYWYRQILGQKVEFLVSFYNNEISEKSEIFDDQFSVERPDGSNFTLKIRSTKLEDSAMYFCAATGLDSYEQYFGPGTRLTVT.

The rearrangement links TRBV7-2 to TRBJ2-7; no definite D call. The CDR3 spans 13 residues. V was clipped by 1 base and J by 6 bases, with 10 bases between them. Germline loops: CDR1 SGHTA, CDR2 FQGNSA. The CDR3 region is CASSLDSAGEQYF. The CDR3 DNA is TGTGCCAGCAGCTTAGACTCCGCCGGCGAGCAGTACTTC. The full variable domain, with the rest looked up from reference TRBV7-2 and TRBJ2-7, is GAGVSQSPSNKVTEKGKDVELRCDPISGHTALYWYRQSLGQGLEFLIYFQGNSAPDKSGLPSDRFSAERTGGSVSTLTIQRTQQEDSAVYLCASSLDSAGEQYFGPGTRLTVT.

In its sample, this clone ranks as medium-sized. The chain couples TRBV4-1 to TRBJ2-2; a weak D match, TRBD1 (6 bases). The CDR3 is 16 amino acids. The V gene's germline CDR1 is MGHRA and CDR2 YSYEKL. Trimming stripped 0 bases from V and 3 bases from J, with 11 bases between. The CDR3: CASSQEDSLHTGELFF. The CDR3 DNA reads TGCGCCAGCAGCCAAGAGGACAGCCTTCACACCGGGGAGCTGTTTTTT.

The V gene is TRBV5-1, the J gene TRBJ2-3; TRBD2 aligns across 8 bases. Trimming took 5 bases from V and 3 from J; bases not matched to a gene: 2. Germline lookup yields CDR1 SGHRS and CDR2 YFSETQ. The CDR3 consists of 13 residues. The CDR3 reads CASRERETDTQYF. For the CDR3, the DNA is TGCGCCAGCAGGGAGCGGGAGACAGATACGCAGTATTTT.

This clone is a singleton in its sample. This chain links TRBV29-1 with TRBJ1-1, with a tentative D call TRBD1 (5 bases). Germline V gene sequence: CDR1 SQVTM, CDR2 ANQGSEA. V shed 8 bases and J shed 3 bases, with 16 bases lying between them. The CDR3 runs to 13 residues. The CDR3 region is CSFRATGDTEAFF. CDR3 coding DNA: TGCAGCTTCAGGGCCACGGGGGACACTGAAGCTTTCTTT.

This chain connects TRBV7-9 to TRBJ2-6; D remains unclear. Germline V gene data show CDR1 as SEHNR and CDR2 as FQNEAQ (reference sequence). Trimming removed 3 bases from V and 4 bases from J, with 7 bases in between. The CDR3 has 14 amino acids. Written as DNA, the CDR3 is TGTGCCAGCAGCTTTCATTCCGGGGCCAACGTCCTGACTTTC. This sequence encodes CASSFHSGANVLTF.

The count of this clone is one. V usage is TRBV4-1 and J usage is TRBJ2-7; 8 positions match TRBD2. Germline V CDR1 and CDR2: MGHRA, YSYEKL. The J segment lost 3 bases and the V segment lost 4 bases, leaving 11 bases of the junction unmatched. CDR3 length: 16 amino acids. The CDR3 sequence: CASSLEPGLVSYEQYF. The CDR3 DNA reads as TGCGCCAGCAGCCTCGAACCGGGACTAGTAAGCTACGAGCAGTACTTC.

The chain carries TRBV4-3 and TRBJ2-1; D possibly corresponds to TRBD1 (5 bases). There are 15 residues in the CDR3. Germline loops: CDR1 LGHNA, CDR2 YSLEER. V shed 0 bases and J shed 3 bases, with 9 bases lying between them. In DNA form, the CDR3 reads TGCGCCAGCAGCCAAGACACGGACAACTACAATGAGCAGTTCTTC. Amino acids: CASSQDTDNYNEQFF.